At least ten counts were recorded for the clone carrying this TCR beta chain. This sample was taken from a study of neurological immune-mediated disorders. A single record per CDR3 protein comes from TCRdb applying MiXCR to the 5' RACE reads. In the table there are about 79,000 distinct CDR3 sequences, less than 15% of which are singletons. The V end was cut by 5 bases, the J end by 0 bases, with 16 bases between. The CDR3 covers 16 residues. Germline V gene sequence: CDR1 SGHVS, CDR2 FQNEAQ. The source is a woman between 45 and 65 years old in good health. Sequenced material: PBMCs. The chain uses TRBV7-8 and TRBJ1-2; no reliable D call. The CDR3 coding sequence is TGTGCCAGCAGCCCGGGATCCCTCACAGCTAACTATGGCTACACCTTC. This codes for CASSPGSLTANYGYTF.